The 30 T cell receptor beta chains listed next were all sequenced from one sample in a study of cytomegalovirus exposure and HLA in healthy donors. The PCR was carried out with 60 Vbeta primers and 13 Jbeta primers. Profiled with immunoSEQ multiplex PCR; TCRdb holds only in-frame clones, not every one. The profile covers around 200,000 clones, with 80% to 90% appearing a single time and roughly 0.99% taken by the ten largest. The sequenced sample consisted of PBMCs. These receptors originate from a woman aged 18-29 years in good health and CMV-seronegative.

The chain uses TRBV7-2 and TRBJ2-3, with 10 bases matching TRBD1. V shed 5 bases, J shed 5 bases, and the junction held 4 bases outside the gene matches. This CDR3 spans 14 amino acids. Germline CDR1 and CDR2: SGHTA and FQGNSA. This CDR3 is CASSIGQGGDTQYF. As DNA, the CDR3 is TGTGCCAGCAGCATAGGACAGGGGGGAGATACGCAGTATTTT.

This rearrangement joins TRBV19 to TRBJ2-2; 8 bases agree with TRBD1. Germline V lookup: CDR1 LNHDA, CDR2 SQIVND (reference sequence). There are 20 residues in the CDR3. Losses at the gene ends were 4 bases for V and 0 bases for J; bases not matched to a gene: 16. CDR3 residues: CASSSTWETGAFANTGELFF. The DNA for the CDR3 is TGTGCCAGTAGTAGTACCTGGGAGACAGGGGCGTTCGCGAACACCGGGGAGCTGTTTTTT.

This chain's CDR3 is CASSPGPSGGSEQYF. Here the CDR3 DNA reads TGCGCCAGCAGCCCCGGACCTAGCGGGGGATCCGAGCAGTACTTC. V is TRBV4-1 and J is TRBJ2-7; 10 positions agree with TRBD2. Germline loops: CDR1 MGHRA, CDR2 YSYEKL. The CDR3 has 15 amino acids. With 4 bases clipped from V and 6 bases from J, the junction kept 9 bases outside the gene matches.

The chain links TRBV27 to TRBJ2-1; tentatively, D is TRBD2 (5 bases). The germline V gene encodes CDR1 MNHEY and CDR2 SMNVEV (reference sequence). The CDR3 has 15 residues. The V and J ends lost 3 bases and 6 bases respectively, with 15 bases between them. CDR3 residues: CASSFLGGSSNEQFF. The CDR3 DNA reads TGTGCCAGCAGTTTCCTCGGCGGGTCCAGCAATGAGCAGTTCTTC.

The chain's CDR3 is CASSPAGGKQETQYF. The CDR3 nucleotides are TGTGCCAGCTCACCAGCGGGCGGCAAACAAGAGACCCAGTACTTC. V usage is TRBV18 and J usage is TRBJ2-5; a possible D gene is TRBD2 (5 bases). Per the germline V gene, CDR1 is KGHSH and CDR2 is LQKENI. The CDR3 spans 15 residues. V was shortened by 2 bases and J by 2 bases, with 12 bases between the two germline ends.

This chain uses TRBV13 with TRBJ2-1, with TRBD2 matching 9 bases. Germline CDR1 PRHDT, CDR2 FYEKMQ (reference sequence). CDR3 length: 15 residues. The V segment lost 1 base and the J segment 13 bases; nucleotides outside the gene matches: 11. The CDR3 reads CASSLEGGASGTQFF. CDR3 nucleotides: TGTGCCAGCAGCTTAGAGGGGGGTGCTAGCGGGACCCAGTTCTTC.

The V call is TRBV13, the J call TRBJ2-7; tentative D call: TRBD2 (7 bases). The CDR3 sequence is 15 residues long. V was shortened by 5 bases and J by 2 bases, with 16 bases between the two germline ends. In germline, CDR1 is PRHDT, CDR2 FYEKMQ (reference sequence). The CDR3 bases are TGTGCCAGCAGCCCACGAGGGGGGGTAACCTACGAGCAGTACTTC. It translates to CASSPRGGVTYEQYF.

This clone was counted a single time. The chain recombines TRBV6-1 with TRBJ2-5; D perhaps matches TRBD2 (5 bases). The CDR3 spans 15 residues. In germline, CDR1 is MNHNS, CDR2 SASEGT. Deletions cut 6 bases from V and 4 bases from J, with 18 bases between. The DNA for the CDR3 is TGTGCCAGCAGCGAGCGGACCTCCCAAGCAGAGACCCAGTACTTC. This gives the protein CASSERTSQAETQYF.

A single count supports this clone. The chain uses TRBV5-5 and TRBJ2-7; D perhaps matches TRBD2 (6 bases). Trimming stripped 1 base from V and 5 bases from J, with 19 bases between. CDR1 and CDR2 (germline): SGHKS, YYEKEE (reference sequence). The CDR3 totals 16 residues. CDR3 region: CASSLQVRGGVNEQYF. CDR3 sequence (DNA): TGTGCCAGCAGCTTGCAGGTCCGGGGAGGAGTGAACGAGCAGTACTTC.

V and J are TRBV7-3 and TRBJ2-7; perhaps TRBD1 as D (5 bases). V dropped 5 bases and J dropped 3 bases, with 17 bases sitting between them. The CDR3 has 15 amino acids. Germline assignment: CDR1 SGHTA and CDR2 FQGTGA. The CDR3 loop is CASSPSDRPNYEQYF. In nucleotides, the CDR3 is TGTGCCAGCAGCCCCTCCGACAGACCAAACTACGAGCAGTACTTC.

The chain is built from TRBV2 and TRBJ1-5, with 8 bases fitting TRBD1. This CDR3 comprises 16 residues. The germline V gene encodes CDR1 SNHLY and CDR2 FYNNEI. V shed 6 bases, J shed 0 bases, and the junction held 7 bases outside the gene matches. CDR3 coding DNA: TGTGCCAGCAGCGCCAGGGGGCCTATTAGCAATCAGCCCCAGCATTTT. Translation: CASSARGPISNQPQHF.

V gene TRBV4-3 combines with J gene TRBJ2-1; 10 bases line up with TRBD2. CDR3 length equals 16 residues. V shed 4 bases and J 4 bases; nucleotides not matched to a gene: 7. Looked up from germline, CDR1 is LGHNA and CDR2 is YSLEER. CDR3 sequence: CASSPQLAGSYNEQFF. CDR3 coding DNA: TGCGCCAGCAGCCCACAACTAGCGGGGAGTTACAATGAGCAGTTCTTC.

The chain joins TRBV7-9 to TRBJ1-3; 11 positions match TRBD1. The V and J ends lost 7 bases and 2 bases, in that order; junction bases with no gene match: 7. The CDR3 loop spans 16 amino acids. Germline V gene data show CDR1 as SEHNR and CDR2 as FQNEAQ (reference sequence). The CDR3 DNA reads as TGTGCCAGCATCAAAGGGGGACAGGGGGCTGGAAACACCATATATTTT. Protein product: CASIKGGQGAGNTIYF.

The CDR3 nucleotides are TGTGCCACTTGGGGACTAGCGGTCTACGAGCAGTACTTC. This sequence encodes CATWGLAVYEQYF. The chain couples TRBV6-5 to TRBJ2-7; the match to TRBD2 covers 11 bases. Trimming cost V 10 bases and J 3 bases; bases outside gene matches: 5. CDR3 length equals 13 residues. Germline CDR1 MNHEY, CDR2 SVGAGI.

CDR3 residues: CASSFRTSGLNNEQFF. As DNA, the CDR3 is TGCGCCAGCAGCTTTCGGACTAGCGGGTTGAACAATGAGCAGTTCTTC. The chain links TRBV4-1 to TRBJ2-1; TRBD2 agrees at 11 bases. V lost 5 bases, J lost 5 bases, and 8 bases stayed unmatched. CDR1 and CDR2 from the germline V gene are MGHRA and YSYEKL. The CDR3 is made up of 16 amino acids.

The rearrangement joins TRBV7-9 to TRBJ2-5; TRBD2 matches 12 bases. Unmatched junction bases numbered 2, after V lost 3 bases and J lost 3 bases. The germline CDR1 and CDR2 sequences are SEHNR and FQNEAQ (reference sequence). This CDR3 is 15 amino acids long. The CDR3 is CASSLRTSGKETQYF. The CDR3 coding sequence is TGTGCCAGCAGCTTGCGGACTAGCGGGAAAGAGACCCAGTACTTC.

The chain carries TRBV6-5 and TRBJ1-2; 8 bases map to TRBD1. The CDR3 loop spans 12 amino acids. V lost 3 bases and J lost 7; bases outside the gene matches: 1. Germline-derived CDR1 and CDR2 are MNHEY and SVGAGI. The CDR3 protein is CASSYQGAGYTF. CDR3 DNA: TGTGCCAGCAGTTATCAGGGGGCTGGCTACACCTTC.

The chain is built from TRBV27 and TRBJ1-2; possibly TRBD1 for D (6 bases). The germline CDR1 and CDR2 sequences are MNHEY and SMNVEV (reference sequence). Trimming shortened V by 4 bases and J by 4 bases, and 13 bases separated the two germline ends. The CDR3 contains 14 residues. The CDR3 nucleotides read TGTGCCAGCAGTTCGACAGGCGTCCCCTATGGCTACACCTTC. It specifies CASSSTGVPYGYTF.

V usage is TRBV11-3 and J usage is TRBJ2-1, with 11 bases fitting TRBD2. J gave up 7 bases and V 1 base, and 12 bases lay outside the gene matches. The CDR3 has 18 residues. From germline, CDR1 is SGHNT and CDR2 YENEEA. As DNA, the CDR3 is TGTGCCAGCAGCTTAGGGGGACTAGCGGCCATCGGTGGGAATGAGCAGTTCTTC. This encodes CASSLGGLAAIGGNEQFF.

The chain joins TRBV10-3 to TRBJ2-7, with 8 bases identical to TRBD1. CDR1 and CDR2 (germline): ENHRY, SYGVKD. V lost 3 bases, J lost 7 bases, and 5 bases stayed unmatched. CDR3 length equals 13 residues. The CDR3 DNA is TGTGCCATCAGTGAAACAGGGGGACGGGAGCAGTACTTC. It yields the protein CAISETGGREQYF.

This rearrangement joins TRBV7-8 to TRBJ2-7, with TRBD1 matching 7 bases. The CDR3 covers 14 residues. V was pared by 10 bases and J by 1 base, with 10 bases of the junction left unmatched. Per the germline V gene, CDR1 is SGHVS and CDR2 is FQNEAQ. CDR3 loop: CATRDSGQSYEQYF. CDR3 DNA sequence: TGTGCCACCCGGGATTCGGGACAGTCCTACGAGCAGTACTTC.

The CDR3 is CASSLDRVTEAFF. The CDR3 coding sequence is TGTGCCAGCAGCTTGGACAGGGTAACTGAAGCTTTCTTT. The rearrangement joins TRBV5-5 to TRBJ1-1, with D tentatively TRBD1 (6 bases). Trimming stripped 0 bases from V and 5 bases from J, with 8 bases between. This CDR3 is 13 amino acids long. Germline CDR1 is SGHKS and CDR2 is YYEKEE (reference sequence).

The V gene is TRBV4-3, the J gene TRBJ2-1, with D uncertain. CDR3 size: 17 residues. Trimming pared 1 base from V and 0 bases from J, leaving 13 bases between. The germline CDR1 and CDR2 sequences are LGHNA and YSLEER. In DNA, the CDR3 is TGCGCCAGCAGCCAAGGATACGGGTCCCTCTCCTACAATGAGCAGTTCTTC. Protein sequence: CASSQGYGSLSYNEQFF.

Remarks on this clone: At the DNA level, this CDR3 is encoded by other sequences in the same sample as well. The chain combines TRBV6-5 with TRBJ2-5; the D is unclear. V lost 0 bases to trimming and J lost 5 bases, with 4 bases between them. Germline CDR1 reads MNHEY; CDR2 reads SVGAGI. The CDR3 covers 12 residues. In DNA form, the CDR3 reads TGTGCCAGCAGTTACTCACGGGAGACCCAGTACTTC. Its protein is CASSYSRETQYF.

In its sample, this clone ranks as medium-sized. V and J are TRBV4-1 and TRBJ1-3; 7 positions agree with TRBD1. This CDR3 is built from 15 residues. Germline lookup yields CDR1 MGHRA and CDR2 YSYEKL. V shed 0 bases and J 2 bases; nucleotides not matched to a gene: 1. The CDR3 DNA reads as TGCGCCAGCAGCCAAGATGGGACAGCTGGAAACACCATATATTTT. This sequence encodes CASSQDGTAGNTIYF.

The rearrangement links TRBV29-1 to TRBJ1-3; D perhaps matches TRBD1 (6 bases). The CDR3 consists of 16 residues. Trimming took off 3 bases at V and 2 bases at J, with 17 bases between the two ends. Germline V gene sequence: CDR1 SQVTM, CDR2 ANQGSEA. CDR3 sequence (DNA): TGCAGCGTTGACCCCGCCTGGGACACAGCTGGAAACACCATATATTTT. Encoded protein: CSVDPAWDTAGNTIYF.

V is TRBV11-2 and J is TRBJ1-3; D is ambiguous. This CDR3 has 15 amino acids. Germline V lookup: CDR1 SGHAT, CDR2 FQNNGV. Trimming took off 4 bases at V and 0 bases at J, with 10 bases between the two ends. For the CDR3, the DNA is TGTGCCAGCAGCTCCCAACTGAGCTCTGGAAACACCATATATTTT. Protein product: CASSSQLSSGNTIYF.

This CDR3 reads CASSYGGGYSSYNEQFF. CDR3 in DNA: TGTGCCAGCAGTTATGGGGGAGGGTACAGCTCCTACAATGAGCAGTTCTTC. The J gene is TRBJ2-1, the V gene TRBV27, with 7 positions matching TRBD2. From germline, CDR1 is MNHEY and CDR2 SMNVEV (reference sequence). Trimming at V came to 4 bases and at J to 0 bases, leaving 9 bases not matched to a gene. The CDR3 totals 17 residues.

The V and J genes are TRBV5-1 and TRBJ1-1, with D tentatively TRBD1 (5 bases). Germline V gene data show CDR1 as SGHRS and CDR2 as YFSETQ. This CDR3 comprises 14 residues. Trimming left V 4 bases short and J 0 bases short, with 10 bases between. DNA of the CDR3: TGCGCCAGCAGCCTGACAGACATGAACACTGAAGCTTTCTTT. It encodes CASSLTDMNTEAFF.

The CDR3 loop reads CASSGTSGYNEQFF. CDR3 DNA: TGTGCCAGCAGCGGGACTAGCGGTTACAATGAGCAGTTCTTC. V is TRBV7-9 and J is TRBJ2-1; 11 bases line up with TRBD2. Germline trimming cut 5 bases from V and 4 bases from J; bases unmatched to any gene: 1. Germline CDR1 SEHNR, CDR2 FQNEAQ (reference sequence). This CDR3 region has 14 residues.